The rows below give T cell receptor beta chains drawn from one sample of a study of blood T cell repertoires in COVID-19. Sequencing used immunoSEQ multiplex PCR; TCRdb keeps in-frame clones, though not all of them. The sample has roughly 130,000 clones, around 82% seen once. Sequences were obtained from PBMCs or T cells enriched from blood (not recorded which). The receptor set was obtained from a man aged 35 to 55 with acute COVID-19. The CDR3 runs from the conserved cysteine through the conserved F or W. The order of the fields is V gene, J gene, clone size, D gene, CDR3 DNA, CDR3 protein. The D gene is left open where the match is weak. Clone size is given for some rows only: seen once, a few or many times, or a class if the clone is expanded.

v_gene: TRBV24-1; j_gene: TRBJ2-3; abundance: once; d_gene: TRBD2; CDR3nt: TGTGCCACCAGTGGGCAACCTACTAGCGGGAGGGCCCCGGATACGCAGTATTTT; CDR3aa: CATSGQPTSGRAPDTQYF
v_gene: TRBV5-1; j_gene: TRBJ2-2; abundance: .; d_gene: TRBD2; CDR3nt: TGCGCCAGCAGCTTGCTGACTAGCGGGGGGCCCGGGGAGCTGTTTTTT; CDR3aa: CASSLLTSGGPGELFF
v_gene: TRBV19; j_gene: TRBJ1-2; abundance: .; d_gene: .; CDR3nt: TGTGCCAGTTACGGAGGCGGTGGCTACACCTTC; CDR3aa: CASYGGGGYTF
v_gene: TRBV5-1; j_gene: TRBJ1-1; abundance: .; d_gene: TRBD1; CDR3nt: TGCGCCAGCAGCTCGGGACAGGAGAACACTGAAGCTTTCTTT; CDR3aa: CASSSGQENTEAFF
v_gene: TRBV19; j_gene: TRBJ1-5; abundance: .; d_gene: TRBD1; CDR3nt: TGTGCCAGTAGTCCGCGACAGGGTGATCAGCCCCAGCATTTT; CDR3aa: CASSPRQGDQPQHF
v_gene: TRBV28; j_gene: TRBJ2-1; abundance: .; d_gene: TRBD1; CDR3nt: TGTGCCAGCAGTTTATCAGGGGGCGAGGACTCCCTGACGTACAATGAGCAGTTCTTC; CDR3aa: CASSLSGGEDSLTYNEQFF
v_gene: TRBV25-1; j_gene: TRBJ1-3; abundance: .; d_gene: .; CDR3nt: TGTGCCAGCAGTGAAGAGGTCCACACCATATATTTT; CDR3aa: CASSEEVHTIYF
v_gene: TRBV6-5; j_gene: TRBJ2-5; abundance: .; d_gene: TRBD1; CDR3nt: TGTGCCAGCAGTTCCACGGGACAGGGAGAGACCCAGTACTTC; CDR3aa: CASSSTGQGETQYF
v_gene: TRBV7-9; j_gene: TRBJ2-1; abundance: .; d_gene: TRBD2; CDR3nt: TGTGCCAGCAGCTTAAACGTCCCTAGCGGGAATGAGCAGTTCTTC; CDR3aa: CASSLNVPSGNEQFF
v_gene: TRBV19; j_gene: TRBJ2-3; abundance: .; d_gene: .; CDR3nt: TGTGCCAGTAGTTGGGCGGGAAGAGATACGCAGTATTTT; CDR3aa: CASSWAGRDTQYF
v_gene: TRBV19; j_gene: TRBJ1-1; abundance: .; d_gene: .; CDR3nt: TGTGCCAGAGGTTGGGGGGACCTTAACATGAACACTGAAGCTTTCTTT; CDR3aa: CARGWGDLNMNTEAFF
v_gene: TRBV19; j_gene: TRBJ2-5; abundance: once; d_gene: TRBD2; CDR3nt: TGTGCCAGTAGTATATCCAGCGGGAGTGAGGAGACCCAGTACTTC; CDR3aa: CASSISSGSEETQYF
v_gene: TRBV19; j_gene: TRBJ2-5; abundance: .; d_gene: .; CDR3nt: TGTGCCAGTAGTATTACGACGGGAGAGGAGACCCAGTACTTC; CDR3aa: CASSITTGEETQYF
v_gene: TRBV6-5; j_gene: TRBJ1-2; abundance: .; d_gene: .; CDR3nt: TGTGCCAGCAGCCGGACTCCTAACTATGGCTACACCTTC; CDR3aa: CASSRTPNYGYTF
v_gene: TRBV28; j_gene: TRBJ2-2; abundance: .; d_gene: .; CDR3nt: TGTGCCAGCAGTTTAACCACACCCGGGGAGCTGTTTTTT; CDR3aa: CASSLTTPGELFF
v_gene: TRBV6-1; j_gene: TRBJ1-2; abundance: .; d_gene: .; CDR3nt: TGTGCCAGCAGTGAAACAGGGAACTATGGCTACACCTTC; CDR3aa: CASSETGNYGYTF
v_gene: TRBV7-8; j_gene: TRBJ2-2; abundance: .; d_gene: .; CDR3nt: TGTGCCAGCAGCCGCTCAGGAGGGGAGCTGTTTTTT; CDR3aa: CASSRSGGELFF
v_gene: TRBV10-1; j_gene: TRBJ2-3; abundance: .; d_gene: .; CDR3nt: TGCGCCAGCAGTGACACCCCAGGGGATACGCAGTATTTT; CDR3aa: CASSDTPGDTQYF
v_gene: TRBV4-3; j_gene: TRBJ1-1; abundance: .; d_gene: .; CDR3nt: TGCGCCAGCAGCCAGTACATGAACACTGAAGCTTTCTTT; CDR3aa: CASSQYMNTEAFF
v_gene: TRBV30; j_gene: TRBJ1-6; abundance: .; d_gene: TRBD1; CDR3nt: TGTGCCTGGAGTACTCGTCGGACAGGGGAAAATTCACCCCTCCACTTT; CDR3aa: CAWSTRRTGENSPLHF
v_gene: TRBV20-1; j_gene: TRBJ1-3; abundance: .; d_gene: .; CDR3nt: TGCAGTGCTAGTCCCCGCGGGAGGGGCGGAAACACCATATATTTT; CDR3aa: CSASPRGRGGNTIYF
v_gene: TRBV10-1; j_gene: TRBJ2-5; abundance: .; d_gene: TRBD2; CDR3nt: TGCGCCAGCAGTGAGGGAGTAGCGGGCATCCAAGAGACCCAGTACTTC; CDR3aa: CASSEGVAGIQETQYF
v_gene: TRBV12-5; j_gene: TRBJ2-1; abundance: once; d_gene: TRBD2; CDR3nt: TGTGCTAGTGGTTTGATGGGGGGACTAGGAAATTACAATGAGCAGTTCTTC; CDR3aa: CASGLMGGLGNYNEQFF
v_gene: TRBV9; j_gene: TRBJ1-2; abundance: .; d_gene: .; CDR3nt: TGTGCCAGCAGCGTAGGGGGCGGTTATGGCTACACCTTC; CDR3aa: CASSVGGGYGYTF
v_gene: TRBV7-9; j_gene: TRBJ2-5; abundance: .; d_gene: .; CDR3nt: TGTGCCAGCAGCTTTTCCCCTTACCAAGAGACCCAGTACTTC; CDR3aa: CASSFSPYQETQYF
v_gene: TRBV5-4; j_gene: TRBJ2-5; abundance: .; d_gene: TRBD2; CDR3nt: TGTGCCAGCAGCTCGACGACTAGCGGGGTAGAGACCCAGTACTTC; CDR3aa: CASSSTTSGVETQYF
v_gene: TRBV5-1; j_gene: TRBJ2-5; abundance: .; d_gene: .; CDR3nt: TGCGCCAGCAGCTTGGAAAGAGCCCGAACGACCCAGTACTTC; CDR3aa: CASSLERARTTQYF
v_gene: TRBV29-1; j_gene: TRBJ2-1; abundance: .; d_gene: .; CDR3nt: TGCAGCGTTGTTAAGGGGGTCCATGAGCAGTTCTTC; CDR3aa: CSVVKGVHEQFF
v_gene: TRBV7-9; j_gene: TRBJ2-2; abundance: .; d_gene: .; CDR3nt: TGTGCCAGCAGCACCGACGGAGACACCGGGGAGCTGTTTTTT; CDR3aa: CASSTDGDTGELFF